A selection of T cell receptor beta chains follows, all from one sample in a study of response to subunit inactivated influenza vaccine. In TCRdb, the RT-PCR reads were re-called with MiXCR into one record per CDR3 protein. The table includes 400,000 to 550,000 distinct CDR3 sequences, 25% detected once. Material: CD4+ T cells sorted from PBMCs, obtained more than 4 days after vaccination. Receptors were obtained from a middle-aged man who received an inactivated influenza vaccine. Both conserved end residues are part of each CDR3. The order of the fields is V gene, D gene, J gene, clone size, CDR3 protein, CDR3 DNA. D genes are given only for firm matches. Clone sizes are given selectively: once, few, many, or a class where the clone is expanded.

TRBV16	NA	TRBJ1-2	few	CASGSYYGYTF	TGTGCCAGCGGGAGTTACTATGGCTACACCTTC
TRBV5-1	TRBD2	TRBJ2-2	NA	CASSSVGGRVGELFF	TGCGCCAGCAGCTCCGTTGGCGGGAGGGTCGGGGAGCTGTTTTTT
TRBV6-5	TRBD1	TRBJ1-1	NA	CASSLLPRQGAHEAFF	TGTGCCAGCAGTTTACTACCTAGACAGGGGGCACACGAAGCTTTCTTT
TRBV20-1	NA	TRBJ2-7	NA	CSASPSSGAYEQYF	TGCAGTGCTAGTCCCTCCTCTGGGGCTTACGAGCAGTACTTC
TRBV20-1	NA	TRBJ2-1	NA	CSAREARRVNEQFF	TGCAGTGCTAGGGAGGCCAGGAGGGTCAATGAGCAGTTCTTC
TRBV2	NA	TRBJ1-1	NA	CASSLDTRYTEAFF	TGTGCCAGCAGCTTGGACACCCGATACACTGAAGCTTTCTTT
TRBV4-2	NA	TRBJ2-7	few	CASSQLRIEGDSYEQYF	TGTGCCAGCAGCCAATTGAGGATAGAGGGAGACTCCTACGAGCAGTACTTC
TRBV20-1	NA	TRBJ2-5	few	CSAIGGTETQYF	TGCAGTGCTATCGGAGGGACGGAGACCCAGTACTTC
TRBV7-2	NA	TRBJ2-3	NA	CASSFGSRGTDTQYF	TGTGCCAGCAGCTTTGGCTCACGAGGCACAGATACGCAGTATTTT
TRBV20-1	TRBD1	TRBJ2-2	few	CSASSTGTGNTGELFF	TGCAGTGCTAGCTCGACCGGGACAGGAAACACCGGGGAGCTGTTTTTT
TRBV5-1	TRBD1	TRBJ2-7	NA	CASSPQDRGLGEQYF	TGCGCCAGCAGCCCGCAAGACAGGGGGCTTGGCGAGCAGTACTTC
TRBV20-1	NA	TRBJ2-7	NA	CSARMGPSSYEQYF	TGCAGTGCTAGAATGGGACCAAGCTCCTACGAGCAGTACTTC
TRBV6-2/TRBV6-3	TRBD2	TRBJ2-7	NA	CASRLSGGWYEQYF	TGTGCCAGCAGACTATCGGGAGGATGGTACGAGCAGTACTTC
TRBV21-1	NA	TRBJ2-5	few	CASSPLGTVETQYF	TGTGCCAGCAGCCCCCTTGGGACAGTAGAGACCCAGTACTTC
TRBV29-1	NA	TRBJ2-1	many	CSVERAPWDEQFF	TGCAGCGTTGAGCGGGCCCCTTGGGATGAGCAGTTCTTC
TRBV7-9	TRBD1	TRBJ2-1	NA	CASRWTGEGEQFF	TGTGCCAGCCGATGGACAGGGGAGGGTGAGCAGTTCTTC
TRBV5-1	NA	TRBJ2-1	few	CASSPAVIGYNEQFF	TGCGCCAGCAGCCCAGCGGTTATCGGCTACAATGAGCAGTTCTTC
TRBV27	NA	TRBJ1-5	NA	CASSPPLQEFNQPQHF	TGTGCCAGCAGTCCCCCACTTCAAGAGTTTAATCAGCCCCAGCATTTT
TRBV4-1	NA	TRBJ2-1	few	CASSQDRALEQFF	TGCGCCAGCAGCCAAGATCGGGCCCTTGAGCAGTTCTTC
TRBV30	NA	TRBJ1-2	few	CAWFGGGYTF	TGTGCCTGGTTTGGGGGCGGCTACACCTTC
TRBV29-1	NA	TRBJ1-5	few	CSVGQGGNQPQHF	TGCAGCGTTGGGCAGGGTGGCAATCAGCCCCAGCATTTT
TRBV5-1	NA	TRBJ2-3	few	CASSFTSSTDTQYF	TGCGCCAGCAGCTTTACTTCTAGCACAGATACGCAGTATTTT
TRBV7-9	TRBD1	TRBJ2-1	few	CASSFRAGGTGDSEQFF	TGTGCCAGCAGCTTCAGAGCGGGTGGGACAGGGGATAGTGAGCAGTTCTTC
TRBV20-1	NA	TRBJ2-2	few	CSARVPVGGEGTELFF	TGCAGTGCTAGAGTCCCAGTCGGTGGTGAGGGAACGGAGCTGTTTTTT
TRBV9	NA	TRBJ1-6	NA	CASSEDSGYNSPLHF	TGTGCCAGCAGCGAGGACAGCGGATATAATTCACCCCTCCACTTT
TRBV20-1	NA	TRBJ1-4	NA	CSATRTAEKLFF	TGCAGTGCGACGAGGACAGCTGAAAAACTGTTTTTT
TRBV20-1	NA	TRBJ2-7	NA	CSARTGGLEQYF	TGCAGTGCTAGAACCGGGGGCTTGGAGCAGTACTTC
TRBV27	TRBD2	TRBJ2-1	few	CASSFTPVNSGRFNEQFF	TGTGCCAGCAGTTTCACTCCCGTAAATAGCGGGAGATTCAATGAGCAGTTCTTC
TRBV4-1	NA	TRBJ2-7	few	CASSQVGAGGYEQYF	TGCGCCAGCAGCCAAGTGGGGGCCGGTGGCTACGAGCAGTACTTC
TRBV13	NA	TRBJ2-3	NA	CASRRQADYTQYF	TGTGCCAGCAGACGACAGGCTGATTATACGCAGTATTTT
TRBV6-5	NA	TRBJ1-2	NA	CASSYSDRIDYGYTF	TGTGCCAGCAGTTACTCCGACAGAATTGACTATGGCTACACCTTC
TRBV4-1	NA	TRBJ2-3	NA	CASSHRDGTDTQYF	TGCGCCAGCAGCCACAGGGATGGCACAGATACGCAGTATTTT
TRBV20-1	TRBD2	TRBJ2-7	NA	CSASGLSGRDSYEQYF	TGCAGTGCTAGTGGCCTTAGCGGGAGAGACTCCTACGAGCAGTACTTC
TRBV5-6	TRBD1	TRBJ2-4	NA	CASSIPGQGAIQYF	TGTGCCAGCAGCATCCCGGGACAGGGGGCCATTCAGTACTTC
TRBV29-1	NA	TRBJ2-5	NA	CSVVGVGRETQYF	TGCAGCGTTGTAGGGGTGGGTCGCGAGACCCAGTACTTC
TRBV20-1	TRBD1	TRBJ2-7	few	CSATLLTGNEQYF	TGCAGTGCTACCCTCCTGACAGGGAACGAGCAGTACTTC
TRBV6-2/TRBV6-3	NA	TRBJ2-1	NA	CASSSMTGSSLRNFF	TGTGCCAGCAGTTCCATGACAGGTTCGAGCCTTCGGAACTTCTTC
TRBV12-3/TRBV12-4	TRBD1	TRBJ1-1	many	CASSRTGGTEAFF	TGTGCCAGCAGTCGTACAGGGGGCACTGAAGCTTTCTTT
TRBV12-3/TRBV12-4	TRBD2	TRBJ2-7	NA	CASSLTLPAREDEQYF	TGTGCCAGCAGTTTAACCCTCCCTGCGCGGGAGGACGAGCAGTACTTC
TRBV5-1	TRBD1	TRBJ2-7	few	CASSTRDSSDEQYF	TGCGCCAGCAGCACCCGGGACAGTAGCGACGAGCAGTACTTC
TRBV29-1	NA	TRBJ2-5	few	CSALTGQETQYF	TGCAGCGCTTTGACGGGACAAGAGACCCAGTACTTC
TRBV6-2/TRBV6-3	NA	TRBJ1-1	few	CASMPGGRTEAFF	TGTGCCAGCATGCCGGGAGGGCGAACTGAAGCTTTCTTT
TRBV5-1	TRBD2	TRBJ2-1	NA	CASSQGLAGAQEQFF	TGCGCCAGCAGCCAAGGACTAGCGGGGGCGCAGGAGCAGTTCTTC
TRBV29-1	NA	TRBJ2-7	NA	CSVESGRPYEQYF	TGCAGCGTCGAATCCGGGCGGCCCTACGAGCAGTACTTC
TRBV5-1	TRBD2	TRBJ2-7	few	CASSLGSTSGSSYEQYF	TGCGCCAGCAGCTTGGGGAGTACTAGCGGAAGCTCCTACGAGCAGTACTTC
TRBV5-5	TRBD1	TRBJ2-5	NA	CASSTDRIYETQYF	TGTGCCAGCAGTACGGACAGGATATACGAGACCCAGTACTTC
TRBV12-3/TRBV12-4	TRBD1	TRBJ2-1	many	CASSPGQPGNEQFF	TGTGCCAGCAGTCCGGGACAGCCCGGAAATGAGCAGTTCTTC
TRBV7-9	NA	TRBJ2-5	NA	CASSLQAGLETQYF	TGTGCCAGCAGCTTACAGGCGGGGCTGGAGACCCAGTACTTC
TRBV3-1	NA	TRBJ1-1	few	CASSQIRAMNTEAFF	TGTGCCAGCAGCCAAATAAGGGCCATGAACACTGAAGCTTTCTTT
TRBV2	NA	TRBJ2-3	few	CASTPLALTDTQYF	TGTGCCAGCACTCCCTTGGCCCTCACAGATACGCAGTATTTT
TRBV29-1	TRBD2	TRBJ2-1	few	CSVRTSGRHEQFF	TGCAGCGTTCGGACTAGCGGGAGACATGAGCAGTTCTTC
TRBV20-1	TRBD2	TRBJ2-1	few	CSTRGALLAARYNEQFF	TGCAGTACAAGGGGTGCCTTACTAGCGGCCAGGTACAATGAGCAGTTCTTC
TRBV6-2/TRBV6-3	NA	TRBJ2-4	NA	CASSYSGGFGIQYF	TGTGCCAGCAGTTACTCAGGTGGATTCGGCATTCAGTACTTC
TRBV12-3/TRBV12-4	TRBD1	TRBJ2-7	many	CASSFTGGEQYF	TGTGCCAGCAGTTTCACAGGGGGTGAGCAGTACTTC
TRBV5-1	NA	TRBJ2-7	NA	CASSDRSSPSYKQYF	TGCGCCAGCAGCGACCGTAGCAGCCCCTCGTATAAGCAGTACTTC
TRBV6-6	NA	TRBJ1-2	many	CASSYAKDGYTF	TGTGCCAGCAGTTACGCCAAGGATGGCTACACCTTC
TRBV4-3	NA	TRBJ2-3	many	CASSQDRTGTDTQYF	TGCGCCAGCAGCCAAGATCGGACAGGCACAGATACGCAGTATTTT
TRBV5-1	NA	TRBJ1-2	NA	CASRGTINYGYTF	TGCGCCAGCCGAGGGACCATCAACTATGGCTACACCTTC
TRBV6-5	NA	TRBJ1-1	many	CASSYRAVKIWDTEAFF	TGTGCCAGCAGTTACCGGGCTGTGAAAATTTGGGACACTGAAGCTTTCTTT
TRBV28	NA	TRBJ2-5	NA	CASTKTGQGETQYF	TGTGCCAGCACAAAAACAGGGCAGGGAGAGACCCAGTACTTC